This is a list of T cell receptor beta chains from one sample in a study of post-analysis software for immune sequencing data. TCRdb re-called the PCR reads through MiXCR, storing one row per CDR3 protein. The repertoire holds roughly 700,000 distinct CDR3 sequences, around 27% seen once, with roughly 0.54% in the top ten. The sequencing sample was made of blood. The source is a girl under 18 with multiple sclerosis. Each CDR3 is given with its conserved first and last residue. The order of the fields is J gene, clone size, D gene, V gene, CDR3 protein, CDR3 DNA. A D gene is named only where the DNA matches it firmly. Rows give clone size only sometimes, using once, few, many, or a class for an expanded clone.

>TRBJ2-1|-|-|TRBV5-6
CASSRGDKRYNEQFF
TGTGCCAGCAGCCGTGGGGACAAACGATACAATGAGCAGTTCTTC
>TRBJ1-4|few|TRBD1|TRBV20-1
CSARDRRPRTGDEKLFF
TGCAGTGCTAGAGATCGCCGTCCCCGGACAGGGGATGAAAAACTGTTTTTT
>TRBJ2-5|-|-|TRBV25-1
CASSKVRGQGGQETQYF
TGTGCCAGCAGTAAGGTCCGGGGCCAGGGGGGCCAAGAGACCCAGTACTTC
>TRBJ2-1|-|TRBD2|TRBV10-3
CAISEAGGRNEQFF
TGTGCCATCAGTGAGGCGGGAGGGCGGAATGAGCAGTTCTTC
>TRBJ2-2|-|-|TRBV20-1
CSARDGGRYTGELFF
TGCAGTGCTAGAGATGGTGGCAGGTACACCGGGGAGCTGTTTTTT
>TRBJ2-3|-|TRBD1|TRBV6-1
CATLRTGEITDTQYF
TGTGCCACCCTCCGGACAGGGGAGATCACAGATACGCAGTATTTT
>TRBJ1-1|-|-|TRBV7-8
CATERGRGNVAEAFF
TGTGCCACCGAGCGAGGTAGAGGAAATGTTGCTGAAGCTTTCTTT
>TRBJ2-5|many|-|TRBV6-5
CASSYSVQETQYF
TGTGCCAGCAGTTACTCCGTCCAAGAGACCCAGTACTTC
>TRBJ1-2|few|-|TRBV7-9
CASSDTQGRNYGYTF
TGTGCCAGCAGCGATACGCAGGGGCGAAACTATGGCTACACCTTC
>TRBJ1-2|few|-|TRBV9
CASSVAATVNYGYTF
TGTGCCAGCAGCGTAGCCGCGACGGTTAACTATGGCTACACCTTC
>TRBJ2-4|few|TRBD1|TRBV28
CATNPYRGRTAKNIQYF
TGTGCCACCAATCCCTACAGGGGGCGTACCGCCAAAAACATTCAGTACTTC
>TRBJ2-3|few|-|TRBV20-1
CSAPGEGADTQYF
TGCAGTGCGCCCGGGGAGGGGGCAGATACGCAGTATTTT
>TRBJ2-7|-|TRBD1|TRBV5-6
CASSLGTGGTYGQYF
TGTGCCAGCAGCTTGGGGACAGGGGGAACCTACGGGCAGTACTTC
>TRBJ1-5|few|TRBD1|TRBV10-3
CAISDGQGSNQPQHF
TGTGCCATCAGTGACGGACAGGGCAGCAATCAGCCCCAGCATTTT
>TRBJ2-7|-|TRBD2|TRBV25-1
CASSESRGSSYNEQYF
TGTGCCAGCAGTGAATCCCGCGGGAGCTCCTACAATGAGCAGTACTTC
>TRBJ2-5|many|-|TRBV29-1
CSVGSGRQETQYF
TGCAGCGTTGGTTCCGGGCGCCAAGAGACCCAGTACTTC
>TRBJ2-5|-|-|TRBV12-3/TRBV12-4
CASSRTARETQYF
TGTGCCAGCAGTCGGACAGCAAGGGAGACCCAGTACTTC
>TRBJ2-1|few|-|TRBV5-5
CASSWDQNNEQFF
TGTGCCAGCAGCTGGGACCAAAACAATGAGCAGTTCTTC
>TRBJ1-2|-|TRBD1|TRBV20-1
CSARDRSTGVHGYTF
TGCAGTGCTAGAGATCGTAGTACAGGGGTACATGGCTACACCTTC
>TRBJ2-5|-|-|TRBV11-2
CASSLVVPGNQETQYF
TGTGCCAGCAGCTTAGTCGTCCCAGGCAACCAAGAGACCCAGTACTTC
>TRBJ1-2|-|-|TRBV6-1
CASSEVSGGGYGYTF
TGTGCCAGCAGTGAAGTGTCAGGAGGCGGCTATGGCTACACCTTC
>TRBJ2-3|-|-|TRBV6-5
CASSSGDSTDTQYF
TGTGCCAGCAGTAGTGGGGATAGCACAGATACGCAGTATTTT
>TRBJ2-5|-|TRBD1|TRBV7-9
CASSRLAGQGFGETQYF
TGTGCCAGCAGCCGGTTGGCGGGACAGGGGTTTGGAGAGACCCAGTACTTC
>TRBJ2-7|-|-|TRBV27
CASGPFRGDEEQYF
TGTGCCAGCGGTCCCTTTAGGGGGGATGAAGAGCAGTACTTC
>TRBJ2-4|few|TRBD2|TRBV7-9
CASSLAGASGYNEQYF
TGTGCCAGCAGCTTAGCCGGGGCTAGCGGGTACAATGAGCAGTACTTC
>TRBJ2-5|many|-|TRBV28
CASCLRAGQTQYF
TGTGCCAGCTGCCTCCGGGCAGGCCAGACCCAGTACTTC
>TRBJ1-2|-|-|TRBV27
CASSFQGQEDYGYTF
TGTGCCAGCAGTTTCCAGGGACAAGAGGACTATGGCTACACCTTC
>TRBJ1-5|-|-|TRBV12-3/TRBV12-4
CASSLTAGVNQPQHF
TGTGCCAGCAGTTTGACGGCCGGAGTCAATCAGCCCCAGCATTTT
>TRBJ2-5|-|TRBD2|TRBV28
CASSLRGGRAGHEQYF
TGTGCCAGCAGTTTACGGGGCGGGAGGGCTGGTCATGAGCAGTACTTC
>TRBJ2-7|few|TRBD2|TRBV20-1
CSASTGTSSSYEQYF
TGCAGTGCTAGTACCGGGACTAGCTCCTCCTACGAGCAGTACTTC
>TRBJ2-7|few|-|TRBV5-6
CASSLARDFSYEQYF
TGTGCCAGCAGCTTGGCCCGGGACTTCTCCTACGAGCAGTACTTC
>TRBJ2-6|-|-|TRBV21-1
CARMSGDSGANVLTF
TGTGCCAGAATGAGTGGGGACTCTGGGGCCAACGTCCTGACTTTC